Below are 8 T cell receptor beta chains sequenced from a single sample in a study of shared clonotypes between healthy human individuals. Data came from immunoSEQ multiplex PCR; TCRdb stores just in-frame clones and leaves some out. This sample yields about 1.1 million clones, of which approximately 80% are seen a single time; 0.6% to 0.75% belongs to the top ten. Sequencing was carried out using memory CD4+ T cells from PBMCs. As for subset: CD45RA-negative fraction. All receptors come from a man aged 18 to 30 in good health. Some clones in this sample may be carry-over from other donors' samples.

This chain joins TRBV28 and TRBJ2-7, with TRBD2 matching over 7 bases. Germline CDR1 MDHEN, CDR2 SYDVKM. The CDR3 length is 15 residues. V lost 2 bases and J lost 1; bases outside the gene matches: 5. CDR3 sequence reads: CASSLAVAGSYEQYF. In DNA form, the CDR3 reads TGTGCCAGCAGTTTAGCGGTAGCGGGTTCCTACGAGCAGTACTTC.

The V call is TRBV11-2, the J call TRBJ2-1; perhaps TRBD2 as D (5 bases). The V end lost 5 bases, the J end lost 7 bases, and 9 bases lay between the germline ends. The CDR3 sequence is 12 residues long. Germline V gene lookup returns CDR1 SGHAT and CDR2 FQNNGV. The CDR3 loop reads CASSPEGNEQFF. As DNA, the CDR3 is TGTGCCAGCAGCCCAGAGGGTAATGAGCAGTTCTTC.

The J gene is TRBJ2-7, the V gene TRBV7-2; TRBD2 matches at 11 bases. CDR1 and CDR2 (germline): SGHTA, FQGNSA. Trimming cost V 5 bases and J 3 bases; bases outside gene matches: 3. CDR3 length: 14 residues. CDR3 nucleotide sequence: TGTGCCAGCAGCGTAACTAGCGGGGGCTACGAGCAGTACTTC. Protein: CASSVTSGGYEQYF.

The gene calls are TRBV15 and TRBJ2-1, with 7 bases lining up with TRBD2. Trimming cost V 0 bases and J 9 bases; bases outside gene matches: 11. Germline V gene data show CDR1 as LNHNV and CDR2 as YYDKDF (reference sequence). CDR3 size: 16 residues. The CDR3 nucleotides read TGTGCCACCAGCAGAGATCGAACGGGAGGAGTCCCTGAGCAGTTCTTC. This encodes CATSRDRTGGVPEQFF.

V usage is TRBV7-2 and J usage is TRBJ2-7, with 9 positions matching TRBD2. V shed 2 bases and J 7 bases; nucleotides not matched to a gene: 9. CDR3 length: 15 amino acids. CDR1 is SGHTA and CDR2 is FQGNSA in the germline V gene. CDR3 coding DNA: TGTGCCAGCAGCTTATTCGGGACTAGCCCCTTAGAGCAGTACTTC. Amino acid sequence: CASSLFGTSPLEQYF.

V is TRBV4-2 and J is TRBJ2-2; 10 bases agree with TRBD1. CDR1 is LGHNA and CDR2 is YNFKEQ in the germline V gene. This CDR3 is built from 20 residues. V was pared by 0 bases and J by 7 bases, with 17 bases of the junction left unmatched. CDR3 bases: TGTGCCAGCAGCCAAGATCATCAAGGGACAGGGGCTAACGGTGGCGGGGAGCTGTTTTTT. This encodes CASSQDHQGTGANGGGELFF.

The chain is built from TRBV28 and TRBJ1-1; the D is unclear. This CDR3 is 14 amino acids long. V was trimmed by 1 base and J by 4 bases, leaving 10 bases between them. CDR1 is MDHEN and CDR2 is SYDVKM in the germline V gene. In DNA form, the CDR3 reads TGTGCCAGCAGTTTATTCCCAGACCCCACTGAAGCTTTCTTT. As protein: CASSLFPDPTEAFF.

CDR3 loop: CASSPSGRAWEDTQYF. The CDR3, as DNA: TGCGCCAGCAGCCCTAGCGGGAGGGCCTGGGAAGATACGCAGTATTTT. The V gene is TRBV4-1, the J gene TRBJ2-3; TRBD2 aligns across 12 bases. With V trimmed by 4 bases and J by 5 bases, 7 bases remained unmatched. CDR1 MGHRA and CDR2 YSYEKL come from the germline V gene. This CDR3 is 16 amino acids long.